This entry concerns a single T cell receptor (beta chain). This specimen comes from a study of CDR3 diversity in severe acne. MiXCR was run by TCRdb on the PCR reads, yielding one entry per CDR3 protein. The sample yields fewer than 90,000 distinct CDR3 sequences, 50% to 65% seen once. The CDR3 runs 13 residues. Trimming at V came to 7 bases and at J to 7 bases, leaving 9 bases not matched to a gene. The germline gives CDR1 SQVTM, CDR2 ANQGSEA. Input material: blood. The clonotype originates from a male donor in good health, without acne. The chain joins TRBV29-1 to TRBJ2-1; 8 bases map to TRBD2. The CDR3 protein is CSGRAGAGNEQFF. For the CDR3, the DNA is TGCAGCGGAAGAGCGGGAGCGGGTAATGAGCAGTTCTTC.